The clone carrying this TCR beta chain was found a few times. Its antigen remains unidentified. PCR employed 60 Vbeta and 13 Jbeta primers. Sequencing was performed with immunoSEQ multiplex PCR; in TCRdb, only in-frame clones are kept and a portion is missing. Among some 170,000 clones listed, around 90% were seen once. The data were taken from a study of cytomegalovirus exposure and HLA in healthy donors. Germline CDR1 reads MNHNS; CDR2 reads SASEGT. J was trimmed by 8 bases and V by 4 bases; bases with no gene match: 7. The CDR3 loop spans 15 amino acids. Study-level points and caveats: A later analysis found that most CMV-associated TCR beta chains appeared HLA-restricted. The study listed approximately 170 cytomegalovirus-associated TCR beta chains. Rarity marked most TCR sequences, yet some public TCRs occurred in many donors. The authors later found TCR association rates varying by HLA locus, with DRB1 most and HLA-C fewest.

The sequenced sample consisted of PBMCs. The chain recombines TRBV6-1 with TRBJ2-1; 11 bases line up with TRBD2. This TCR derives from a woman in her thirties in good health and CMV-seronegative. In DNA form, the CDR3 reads TGTGCCAGCAGTGGATTAGCGGGAGGGCTCTATGAGCAGTTCTTC. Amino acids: CASSGLAGGLYEQFF.